The source of this TCR beta chain is a study of blood T cell repertoires in COVID-19. The V and J ends lost 0 bases and 3 bases, in that order; junction bases with no gene match: 1. Per germline, CDR1 SGHRS and CDR2 YFSETQ. The CDR3 runs to 14 residues. In assigning cohorts, the study relied on participant-reported clinical history. The study counted Cohort 3 donors as recovered given two negative PCRs, clearance, or symptom resolution. Sequencing was performed with immunoSEQ multiplex PCR; in TCRdb, only in-frame clones are kept and a portion is missing. The data show about 400,000 clones, with roughly nine tenths seen just once and 1.5% to 2% held by the top ten.

Input material: PBMCs or T cells enriched from blood (not recorded which). The source of this sequence is a woman in her twenties or thirties who had recovered from COVID-19. The chain recombines TRBV5-1 with TRBJ2-3; 7 bases agree with TRBD2. CDR3 region: CASSLAAGTDTQYF. In nucleotides, the CDR3 is TGCGCCAGCAGCTTGGCAGCGGGGACAGATACGCAGTATTTT.